This T cell receptor beta chain was captured by sequencing in a study of pediatric ulcerative colitis. Study conclusions and caveats: Repertoires came from total lymphocyte DNA, so rare subsets like regulatory T cells may be missed. All ulcerative colitis patients, but no controls, carried two rectal clonotypes.

Produced via immunoSEQ multiplex PCR; TCRdb's table is partial and in-frame only. The sample lists 64,000 or so clones; 70% to 80% were seen once. CDR1 and CDR2 (germline): KGHSH, LQKENI. The CDR3 has 14 amino acids. V trimming: 4 bases; J trimming: 7 bases; junction bases outside the gene matches: 4. Comments on this clone: What it binds is unknown.

The chain uses TRBV18 and TRBJ1-4, with 9 bases identical to TRBD1. The sequenced sample was blood. This TCR was sampled from a boy between 5 and 17 years old with moderate ulcerative colitis. The CDR3 reads CASSRGQGGEKLFF. CDR3 nucleotides: TGTGCCAGCTCACGGGGACAGGGCGGTGAAAAACTGTTTTTT.